A selection of T cell receptor beta chains follows, all from one sample in a study of blood T cells in healthy people across ages. TCRdb processed the 5' RACE reads anew with MiXCR; each CDR3 protein has one entry. The sample records about 1.7 million distinct CDR3 sequences, 25% to 30% being singletons. The sequenced sample consisted of blood. The source of these receptors is a woman in her 30s in good health. Both conserved end residues are part of each CDR3. Each record gives: V gene, J gene, CDR3 protein.

TRBV5-1	TRBJ2-7	CASSLARGEQQYF
TRBV20-1	TRBJ1-5	CSASTIGGDQPQHF
TRBV20-1	TRBJ2-7	CGARQGTSAYEQYF
TRBV15	TRBJ2-4	CATSTLQNIQYF
TRBV6-6	TRBJ2-3	CASSYSGAGGRVDTQYF
TRBV10-3	TRBJ2-3	CATSRTSLTDTQYF
TRBV6-1	TRBJ2-5	CASSEVVRGGTQYF
TRBV7-9	TRBJ2-7	CASSLVGVGRPYEQYF
TRBV6-2/TRBV6-3	TRBJ2-1	CASSYLGSRMVNEQFF
TRBV7-2	TRBJ2-3	CASSPGSRTSGDTQYF
TRBV6-2/TRBV6-3	TRBJ2-7	CASSYPRGTSGAYEQYF
TRBV12-3/TRBV12-4	TRBJ2-3	CATASDADTQYF
TRBV29-1	TRBJ1-2	CSVEDREGRGYTF
TRBV12-3/TRBV12-4	TRBJ2-5	CASSWTKETQYF
TRBV29-1	TRBJ2-1	CSVEDSGDRTVLYNEQFF
TRBV5-1	TRBJ2-7	CASRPAAGQGAYEQYF
TRBV28	TRBJ2-7	CAGRTGGGTDYEQYF
TRBV7-7	TRBJ2-1	CAGRDSPDNEQFF
TRBV7-9	.	CASQNCGEQYF
TRBV29-1	TRBJ2-7	CSVLDKVHEQYF
TRBV20-1	TRBJ1-3	CSARVWESNTIYF
TRBV28	TRBJ2-3	CASSRGGTPDTQYF
TRBV5-1	TRBJ2-5	CASSLVQDNEQYF
TRBV28	TRBJ2-1	CASSLRVDEQFF
TRBV7-2	TRBJ2-5	CASSLRVGGAETQYF
TRBV2	TRBJ2-6	CAGSELGRYISGANVLTF
TRBV11-2	TRBJ2-7	CANCRQGLSYEQYF
TRBV14	TRBJ1-2	CASSQGPARRANYGYTF
TRBV29-1	TRBJ1-2	CSVVFHGRLSNYGYTF
TRBV11-2	TRBJ2-7	CASNGVSSYEQYF
TRBV20-1	TRBJ2-4	CSGEGRLGNIQYF
TRBV6-4	TRBJ2-2	CASSDRSTGELFF
TRBV15	TRBJ2-1	CATSGYSGGANEQFF
TRBV20-1	TRBJ1-2	CSVPLQGRYGYTF
TRBV6-6	TRBJ2-5	CASSYKHGHVAVETQYF
TRBV24-1	TRBJ2-3	CATSDATSRGTDTQYF
TRBV29-1	TRBJ2-7	CSAGRRTSEQYF
TRBV20-1	TRBJ2-5	CNARAGTGALVQYF
TRBV12-3/TRBV12-4	TRBJ1-1	CASSLAGLPDTEAFF
TRBV7-3	TRBJ2-1	CASSLNSGGVNEQFF
TRBV7-9	TRBJ2-7	CASSSGLGAYEQYF
TRBV10-3	TRBJ1-1	CAISENGLLEAFF
TRBV11-2	TRBJ1-2	CASSPAGGSYGYTF
TRBV20-1	TRBJ2-1	CSARDGLAGSYNEQFF
TRBV12-3/TRBV12-4	TRBJ2-2	CASSLTGGPTGELFF
TRBV24-1	TRBJ2-3	CATSDGLAGVSFPDTQYF
TRBV28	TRBJ2-3	CASSFATGAGTDTQYF
TRBV30	.	CAWSGPDSLLRGEQYF
TRBV6-5	TRBJ1-5	CASSQGQGAQIGPQHF
TRBV12-3/TRBV12-4	TRBJ2-1	CASSLRDSYNEQFF
TRBV5-1	TRBJ1-2	CVGSSGRSAGYTF
TRBV5-1	.	CASSLEGATYNEQYF
TRBV7-9	TRBJ2-3	CASSVLQVPGTQYF
TRBV29-1	TRBJ1-2	CSVGMVSYGYTF
TRBV5-1	TRBJ1-2	CASSAGGTDNVYGYTF
TRBV5-6	TRBJ2-1	CASSFPGTTLSNEQFF
TRBV3-1	TRBJ2-7	CASSQDLVRRDEQYF
TRBV12-3/TRBV12-4	TRBJ2-7	CASSLRDRGRLSYEQYF
TRBV29-1	TRBJ1-4	CSVEAGFREKLFF
TRBV4-2	TRBJ2-5	CASSWDPGDGETQYF